This is a list of T cell receptor beta chains from one sample in a study of T cells after yellow fever vaccination. TCRdb re-called the 5' RACE reads with MiXCR, one entry per CDR3 protein. Here the sample spans about 340,000 distinct CDR3 sequences, roughly an eighth being singletons. The material sequenced was CD4+ T cells sorted from PBMCs, taken 15 days after the yellow fever booster vaccination. Receptors originate from a young man who received the YFV17D yellow fever vaccine. Both conserved end residues are part of each CDR3. The order of the fields is J gene, clone size, V gene, D gene, CDR3 protein, CDR3 DNA. The D gene is left open where the match is weak. The size of a clone is reported for some rows only, either as once, few or many, or as a class for expanded clones.

TRBJ2-5 | many | TRBV4-3 | NA | CATPDLPQETQYF | TGCGCCACCCCAGACTTGCCACAAGAGACCCAGTACTTC
TRBJ2-3 | few | TRBV12-3/TRBV12-4 | NA | CASSLKQTDTQYF | TGTGCCAGCAGTTTAAAGCAGACAGATACGCAGTATTTT
TRBJ2-4 | few | TRBV29-1 | NA | CSVGARVADIQYF | TGCAGCGTTGGCGCCAGGGTCGCCGACATTCAGTACTTC
TRBJ2-5 | few | TRBV7-2 | NA | CASSLNPPGGETQYF | TGTGCCAGCAGCTTAAATCCGCCGGGTGGGGAGACCCAGTACTTC
TRBJ1-2 | NA | TRBV18 | NA | CASSPQEGSNYGYTF | TGTGCCAGCTCACCCCAGGAGGGGTCTAACTATGGCTACACCTTC
TRBJ1-4 | NA | TRBV6-2/TRBV6-3 | NA | CASSYSTPQANEKLFF | TGTGCCAGCAGTTACTCCACTCCGCAGGCTAATGAAAAACTGTTTTTT
TRBJ2-2 | NA | TRBV2 | NA | CASTLDRELFF | TGTGCCAGCACCTTGGACAGGGAGCTGTTTTTT
TRBJ1-1 | few | TRBV6-5 | NA | CASRYRDREAFF | TGTGCCAGCAGGTACCGGGACCGCGAAGCTTTCTTT
TRBJ2-4 | few | TRBV27 | NA | CASSPRLVLAKNIQYF | TGTGCCAGCAGTCCCCGGTTGGTCCTAGCCAAAAACATTCAGTACTTC
TRBJ2-5 | many | TRBV7-9 | TRBD2 | CASSQRGPGETQYF | TGTGCCAGCAGCCAGCGGGGCCCGGGAGAGACCCAGTACTTC
TRBJ2-4 | NA | TRBV7-8 | TRBD2 | CASSFERGNIQYF | TGTGCCAGCAGCTTCGAGCGGGGAAACATTCAGTACTTC
TRBJ2-6 | NA | TRBV5-1 | NA | CASSLRQRTSGANVLTF | TGCGCCAGCAGCTTGCGCCAGCGGACCTCTGGGGCCAACGTCCTGACTTTC
TRBJ1-2 | NA | TRBV4-1 | NA | CASSQGAGGGNYGYTF | TGCGCCAGCAGCCAAGGGGCCGGGGGAGGTAACTATGGCTACACCTTC
TRBJ2-2 | few | TRBV28 | NA | CASTDYKPNTGELFF | TGTGCCAGCACTGACTACAAACCGAACACCGGGGAGCTGTTTTTT
TRBJ1-1 | many | TRBV6-1 | NA | CASSDVSREGDQNTEAFF | TGTGCCAGCAGTGATGTGTCGAGGGAGGGGGATCAGAACACTGAAGCTTTCTTT